This T cell receptor beta chain was captured in a study of blood T cell repertoires in COVID-19. At the level of the study: Acute and convalescent COVID-19 specimens originated in the United States, Italy and Spain.

Produced via immunoSEQ multiplex PCR; TCRdb's table is partial and in-frame only. The repertoire includes about 300,000 clones, nearly 90% of them detected once, and less than 6% sits in the top ten. Study members were between about 18 and 100 years old and lived in 25 or so US regions. Losses at the gene ends were 4 bases for V and 0 bases for J; bases not matched to a gene: 4. The CDR3 is made up of 16 amino acids. Germline V CDR1 and CDR2: MNHEY, SVGAGI. The V gene is TRBV6-5, the J gene TRBJ1-1, with TRBD1 identical over 11 bases. This TCR came from a woman in her thirties who had recovered from COVID-19. The material sequenced was PBMCs or T cells enriched from blood (not recorded which). The CDR3, as DNA: TGTGCCAGCAGTTCGGGACAGGGGGTGATGAACACTGAAGCTTTCTTT. It encodes CASSSGQGVMNTEAFF.